The 15 T cell receptor beta chains in this list originate from one sample, sequenced in a study of CD8+ T cells in alopecia areata. RNA extraction was followed by reverse transcription into cDNA, which acted as the sequencing template. TCRdb's copy holds only in-frame clones and misses some; the assay was immunoSEQ multiplex PCR. The sample lists over 150,000 clones; roughly 65% were seen once. The sample was CD4+ T cells sorted from blood, taken at week 0. The receptors stem from a human donor with alopecia areata.

The count of this clone is one. The chain carries TRBV4-3 and TRBJ1-2; D uncertain. Per the germline V gene, CDR1 is LGHNA and CDR2 is YSLEER. The CDR3 contains 14 residues. Trimming stripped 4 bases from V and 8 bases from J, with 17 bases between. CDR3 loop: CASSPKSDWGGYTF. For the CDR3, the DNA is TGCGCCAGCAGCCCGAAGTCGGATTGGGGAGGCTACACCTTC.

The chain is built from TRBV6-1 and TRBJ2-6; 9 nucleotides match TRBD1. Germline CDR1 and CDR2: MNHNS and SASEGT. The CDR3 consists of 17 residues. V was clipped by 4 bases and J by 3 bases; unmatched bases: 7. The CDR3 region has the DNA TGTGCCAGCAGTGTGAGAAACAGGGGGCATGGGGCCAACGTCCTGACTTTC. Translated: CASSVRNRGHGANVLTF.

The gene calls are TRBV29-1 and TRBJ2-2; D is undetermined. Germline V gene lookup returns CDR1 SQVTM and CDR2 ANQGSEA. Deletions cut 7 bases from V and 4 bases from J, with 7 bases between. CDR3 length: 11 residues. The CDR3 region is CSATVTGELFF. The CDR3 coding sequence is TGCAGCGCCACGGTCACCGGGGAGCTGTTTTTT.

V usage is TRBV15 and J usage is TRBJ1-6; 9 bases are a match to TRBD1. Germline V gene sequence: CDR1 LNHNV, CDR2 YYDKDF (reference sequence). V shed 1 base and J 8 bases; nucleotides not matched to a gene: 12. The CDR3 totals 18 residues. DNA of the CDR3: TGTGCCACCAGCAGAGCTGGGCTGGGACAGGGTCTCGATTCACCCCTCCACTTT. It codes for CATSRAGLGQGLDSPLHF. The whole variable domain, filled in from reference TRBV15 and TRBJ1-6, reads DAMVIQNPRYQVTQFGKPVTLSCSQTLNHNVMYWYQQKSSQAPKLLFHYYDKDFNNEADTPDNFQSRRPNTSFCFLDIRSPGLGDTAMYLCATSRAGLGQGLDSPLHFGNGTRLTVT.

The J gene is TRBJ1-5, the V gene TRBV29-1, with no clear D. CDR3 size: 13 residues. Germline-derived CDR1 and CDR2 are SQVTM and ANQGSEA. Trimming left V 4 bases short and J 0 bases short, with 7 bases between. In nucleotides, the CDR3 is TGCAGCGTTGGAGAGGATAGCAATCAGCCCCAGCATTTT. It specifies CSVGEDSNQPQHF.

This clone was recorded once. The V gene is TRBV20-1, the J gene TRBJ1-2; D is unclear. V shed 4 bases and J shed 6 bases, with 6 bases lying between them. This CDR3 is built from 10 residues. Germline V gene data show CDR1 as DFQATT and CDR2 as SNEGSKA (reference sequence). The CDR3 coding sequence is TGCAGTGCTAACTACGATGGCTACACCTTC. It codes for CSANYDGYTF.

The V call is TRBV6-6, the J call TRBJ2-7; D call uncertain. The V gene lost 8 bases and the J gene lost 5 bases, with 16 bases spanning the gap. Germline V gene sequence: CDR1 MNHNY, CDR2 SVGAGI (reference sequence). CDR3 length: 13 residues. The CDR3 reads CASGALPGDEQYF. The CDR3 coding sequence is TGTGCCAGCGGAGCCCTCCCGGGCGACGAGCAGTACTTC.

This clone was seen more than once but under ten times. The chain combines TRBV5-1 with TRBJ2-7, with 9 nucleotides matching TRBD2. The V and J ends lost 4 bases and 2 bases, in that order; junction bases with no gene match: 7. The CDR3 extends over 15 amino acids. Per germline, CDR1 SGHRS and CDR2 YFSETQ. CDR3 sequence (DNA): TGCGCCAGCAGCCCTCGGACTAGCGAACCCTACGAGCAGTACTTC. Protein: CASSPRTSEPYEQYF.

The chain carries TRBV5-1 and TRBJ2-3; maybe TRBD2 (6 bases). CDR3 length: 17 residues. The germline V gene has CDR1 SGHRS and CDR2 YFSETQ. V dropped 0 bases and J dropped 0 bases, with 14 bases sitting between them. CDR3 nucleotide sequence: TGCGCCAGCAGCTTGGGAATAGCGGCCCCTAGCACAGATACGCAGTATTTT. The encoded protein is CASSLGIAAPSTDTQYF.

This chain connects TRBV7-2 to TRBJ2-3; perhaps TRBD2 as D (5 bases). This CDR3 contains 16 residues. V was pared by 4 bases and J by 3 bases, with 17 bases between. Germline-derived CDR1 and CDR2 are SGHTA and FQGNSA. CDR3 DNA sequence: TGTGCCAGCAGCTCGAGGCAGGTCGGGGTTACAGATACGCAGTATTTT. Protein sequence: CASSSRQVGVTDTQYF.

V and J are TRBV11-2 and TRBJ1-3; D may be TRBD1 (6 bases). CDR1 and CDR2 from the germline V gene are SGHAT and FQNNGV. The CDR3 has 15 residues. V was clipped by 2 bases and J by 3 bases, with 11 bases between them. The CDR3 DNA is TGTGCCAGCAGCTTAAATGCACAGGGTGGAAACACCATATATTTT. It is translated as CASSLNAQGGNTIYF. The full variable domain, completed using reference TRBV11-2 and TRBJ1-3, is EAGVAQSPRYKIIEKRQSVAFWCNPISGHATLYWYQQILGQGPKLLIQFQNNGVVDDSQLPKDRFSAERLKGVDSTLKIQPAKLEDSAVYLCASSLNAQGGNTIYFGEGSWLTVV.

The chain joins TRBV4-1 to TRBJ1-5; D call uncertain. CDR3 length equals 13 residues. V was clipped by 3 bases and J by 5 bases, with 8 bases between them. Germline CDR1 is MGHRA and CDR2 is YSYEKL. The CDR3 coding sequence is TGCGCCAGCAGCCAGGGGAGGGATCAGCCCCAGCATTTT. Its protein is CASSQGRDQPQHF.

This clone was recorded only once. The same CDR3 is also encoded by other DNA sequences in this sample. The chain combines TRBV29-1 with TRBJ1-1; D is unclear. The CDR3 has 13 amino acids. Per the germline V gene, CDR1 is SQVTM and CDR2 is ANQGSEA. Trimming stripped 4 bases from V and 0 bases from J, with 9 bases between. The CDR3 sequence is CSVARRLNTEAFF. Here the CDR3 DNA reads TGCAGCGTTGCGAGGCGCCTGAACACTGAAGCTTTCTTT. Full variable domain (remainder filled in from reference TRBV29-1 and TRBJ1-1): SAVISQKPSRDICQRGTSLTIQCQVDSQVTMMFWYRQQPGQSLTLIATANQGSEATYESGFVIDKFPISRPNLTFSTLTVSNMSPEDSSIYLCSVARRLNTEAFFGQGTRLTVV.

The rearrangement links TRBV30 to TRBJ1-3, with a tentative D call TRBD1 (5 bases). There are 13 residues in the CDR3. CDR1 is GTSNPN and CDR2 is SVGIG in the germline V gene (reference sequence). Trimming cost V 3 bases and J 0 bases, with 6 bases left between them. CDR3: CAWSGASGNTIYF. The CDR3 DNA sequence: TGTGCCTGGAGCGGGGCCTCTGGAAACACCATATATTTT.

The chain joins TRBV30 to TRBJ1-2, with a tentative D call TRBD1 (5 bases). The germline V gene encodes CDR1 GTSNPN and CDR2 SVGIG (reference sequence). Trimming removed 5 bases at V and 10 bases at J, with 20 bases between. The CDR3 totals 13 residues. CDR3 protein: CAWCHGRDLTYTF. The CDR3, as DNA: TGTGCCTGGTGCCACGGCCGGGACCTTACCTACACCTTC.